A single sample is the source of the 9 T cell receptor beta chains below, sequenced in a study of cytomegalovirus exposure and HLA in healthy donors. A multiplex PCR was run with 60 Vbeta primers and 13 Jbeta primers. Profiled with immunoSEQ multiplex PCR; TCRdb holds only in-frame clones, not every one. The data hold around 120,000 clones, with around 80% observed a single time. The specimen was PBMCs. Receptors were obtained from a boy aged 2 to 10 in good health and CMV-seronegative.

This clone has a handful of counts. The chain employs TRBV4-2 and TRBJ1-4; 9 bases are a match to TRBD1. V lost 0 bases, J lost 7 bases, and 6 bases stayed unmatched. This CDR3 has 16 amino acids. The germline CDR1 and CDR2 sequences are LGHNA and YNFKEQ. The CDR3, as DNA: TGTGCCAGCAGCCAAGATCCTACAGGGGGCGGTGAAAAACTGTTTTTT. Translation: CASSQDPTGGGEKLFF.

CDR3 sequence (DNA): TGTGCCAGCAGCCCAGTGGCGGGCACTGAAGCTTTCTTT. It is translated as CASSPVAGTEAFF. This chain joins TRBV5-4 and TRBJ1-1; D is undetermined. V was cut by 4 bases and J by 4 bases, with 11 bases left in between. Looked up from germline, CDR1 is SGHNT and CDR2 is YYREEE (reference sequence). This CDR3 spans 13 amino acids.

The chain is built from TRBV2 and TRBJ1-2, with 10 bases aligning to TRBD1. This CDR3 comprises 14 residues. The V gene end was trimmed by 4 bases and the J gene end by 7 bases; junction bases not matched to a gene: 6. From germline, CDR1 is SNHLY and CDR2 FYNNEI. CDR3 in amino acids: CASSVDRGRVGYTF. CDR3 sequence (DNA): TGTGCCAGCAGTGTAGACAGGGGGCGGGTTGGCTACACCTTC.

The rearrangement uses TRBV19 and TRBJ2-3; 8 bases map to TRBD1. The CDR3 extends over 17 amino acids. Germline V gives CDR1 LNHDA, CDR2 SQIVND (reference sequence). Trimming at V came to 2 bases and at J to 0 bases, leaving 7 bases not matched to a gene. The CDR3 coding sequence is TGTGCCAGTAGTATATTTGGGACAGGCACTAGCACAGATACGCAGTATTTT. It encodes CASSIFGTGTSTDTQYF.

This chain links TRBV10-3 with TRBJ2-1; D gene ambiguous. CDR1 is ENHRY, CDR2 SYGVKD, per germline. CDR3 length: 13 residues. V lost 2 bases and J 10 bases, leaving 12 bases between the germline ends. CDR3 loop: CAISEGGLREQFF. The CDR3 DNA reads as TGTGCCATCAGTGAGGGTGGGTTGAGGGAGCAGTTCTTC.

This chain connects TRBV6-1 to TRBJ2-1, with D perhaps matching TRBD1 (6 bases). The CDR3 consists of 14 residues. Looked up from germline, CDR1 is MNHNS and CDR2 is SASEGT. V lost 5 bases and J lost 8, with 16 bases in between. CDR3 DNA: TGTGCCAGCAGTCCTCCCGGGACACGGTATGAGCAGTTCTTC. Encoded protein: CASSPPGTRYEQFF.

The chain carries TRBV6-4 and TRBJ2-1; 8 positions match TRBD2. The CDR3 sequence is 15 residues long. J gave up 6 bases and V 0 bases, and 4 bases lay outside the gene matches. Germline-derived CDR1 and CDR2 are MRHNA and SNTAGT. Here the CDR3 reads CASSDSMGLVNEQFF. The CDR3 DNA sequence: TGTGCCAGCAGTGACTCGATGGGACTAGTCAATGAGCAGTTCTTC.

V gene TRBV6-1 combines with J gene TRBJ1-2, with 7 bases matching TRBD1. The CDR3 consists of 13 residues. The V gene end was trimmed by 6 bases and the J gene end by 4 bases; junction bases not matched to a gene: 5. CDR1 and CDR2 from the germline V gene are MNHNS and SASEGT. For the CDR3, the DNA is TGTGCCAGCAGCCAAGGGACAGCCTATGGCTACACCTTC. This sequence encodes CASSQGTAYGYTF.

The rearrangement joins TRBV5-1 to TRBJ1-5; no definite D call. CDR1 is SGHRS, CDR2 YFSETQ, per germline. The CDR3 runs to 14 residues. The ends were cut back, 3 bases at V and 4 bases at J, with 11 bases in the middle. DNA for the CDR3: TGCGCCAGCAGCTCCTACCCGGGGAATCAGCCCCAGCATTTT. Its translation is CASSSYPGNQPQHF.